Shown below are 32 T cell receptor beta chains from a single sample sequenced in a study of shared clonotypes between healthy human individuals. Method: immunoSEQ multiplex PCR; TCRdb's copy keeps in-frame clones and lacks some. This table holds about 2.4 million clones, 80% to 95% found once. The sequenced sample consisted of naive CD4+ T cells from PBMCs. Sample subset: CD45RA+ positively selected. These receptors were taken from a man aged 18-30 years in good health. Some clones in this sample may be carry-over from other donors' samples.

This rearrangement joins TRBV5-1 to TRBJ2-1; TRBD2 matches at 12 bases. The CDR3 is 20 amino acids. V gave up 0 bases and J gave up 3 bases; unmatched junction bases: 13. Germline V gene sequence: CDR1 SGHRS, CDR2 YFSETQ. The CDR3: CASSLGKTSGRGSIYNEQFF. CDR3 nucleotides: TGCGCCAGCAGCTTGGGCAAGACTAGCGGGAGAGGGTCGATCTACAATGAGCAGTTCTTC. The full variable domain, in which reference TRBV5-1 and TRBJ2-1 provide the parts outside the CDR3, is KAGVTQTPRYLIKTRGQQVTLSCSPISGHRSVSWYQQTPGQGLQFLFEYFSETQRNKGNFPGRFSGRQFSNSRSEMNVSTLELGDSALYLCASSLGKTSGRGSIYNEQFFGPGTRLTVL.

The V call is TRBV9, the J call TRBJ2-7; 11 bases are shared with TRBD2. The V gene end was trimmed by 6 bases and the J gene end by 4 bases; junction bases not matched to a gene: 12. From germline, CDR1 is SGDLS and CDR2 YYNGEE. The CDR3 loop spans 16 amino acids. The CDR3 nucleotides read TGTGCCAGCACCAAGGGTACTAGCGGGAGTTTGTACGAGCAGTACTTC. Its protein is CASTKGTSGSLYEQYF.

To note about this clone: The same CDR3 is also encoded by other DNA sequences in this sample. The chain is built from TRBV6-5 and TRBJ1-1; D might be TRBD1 (6 bases). The CDR3 totals 14 residues. Germline CDR1 MNHEY, CDR2 SVGAGI. Trimming left V 3 bases short and J 4 bases short, with 12 bases between. The CDR3 is CASSYRGQGTEAFF. CDR3 sequence (DNA): TGTGCCAGCAGTTATCGGGGGCAGGGCACTGAAGCTTTCTTT.

This chain links TRBV14 with TRBJ1-1; D is unresolved. Germline values: CDR1 SGHDN, CDR2 FVKESK. The CDR3 has 13 residues. Trimming shortened V by 1 base and J by 9 bases, and 12 bases separated the two germline ends. The CDR3 DNA is TGTGCCAGCAGCCAAGGTGTGTGGCGCCAAGCTTTCTTT. This codes for CASSQGVWRQAFF. Full variable domain (missing parts from reference TRBV14 and TRBJ1-1): EAGVTQFPSHSVIEKGQTVTLRCDPISGHDNLYWYRRVMGKEIKFLLHFVKESKQDESGMPNNRFLAERTGGTYSTLKVQPAELEDSGVYFCASSQGVWRQAFFGQGTRLTVV.

V is TRBV20-1 and J is TRBJ1-4; 8 bases fit TRBD1. This CDR3 comprises 11 residues. Looked up from germline, CDR1 is DFQATT and CDR2 is SNEGSKA (reference sequence). DNA of the CDR3: TGCAGCTCCAGGGGGCCCGAAAAACTGTTTTTT. Protein sequence: CSSRGPEKLFF.

The chain has TRBV7-9 and TRBJ1-6; 7 bases align to TRBD1. This CDR3 has 17 amino acids. The V segment lost 3 bases and the J segment 7 bases; nucleotides outside the gene matches: 12. CDR1 SEHNR and CDR2 FQNEAQ come from the germline V gene (reference sequence). CDR3 DNA sequence: TGTGCCAGCAGCTTCTGGGCGGGACAGCCCCTAAATTCACCCCTCCACTTT. This codes for CASSFWAGQPLNSPLHF.

V is TRBV18 and J is TRBJ2-7; D is unresolved. The CDR3 extends over 14 amino acids. The ends were cut back, 3 bases at V and 5 bases at J, with 14 bases in the middle. Germline-derived CDR1 and CDR2 are KGHSH and LQKENI. The CDR3 here is CASSPTGVGNEQYF. The CDR3, as DNA: TGTGCCAGCTCACCGACTGGGGTAGGGAACGAGCAGTACTTC.

The rearrangement joins TRBV7-3 to TRBJ1-2; the D is unclear. Germline V gives CDR1 SGHTA, CDR2 FQGTGA. The CDR3 extends over 15 amino acids. Trimming removed 5 bases at V and 4 bases at J, with 17 bases between. CDR3 DNA: TGTGCCAGCAGCCCGGACCCCGGTCGGGGCTATGGCTACACCTTC. Translating it yields CASSPDPGRGYGYTF.

This chain uses TRBV2 with TRBJ2-5; no clear D. Trimming removed 6 bases at V and 0 bases at J, with 11 bases between. Germline V lookup: CDR1 SNHLY, CDR2 FYNNEI. The CDR3 loop spans 14 amino acids. CDR3 loop: CASSLDPYQETQYF. CDR3 coding DNA: TGTGCCAGCAGCCTCGACCCGTACCAAGAGACCCAGTACTTC. The complete variable domain, with remaining parts taken from reference TRBV2 and TRBJ2-5, reads EPEVTQTPSHQVTQMGQEVILRCVPISNHLYFYWYRQILGQKVEFLVSFYNNEISEKSEIFDDQFSVERPDGSNFTLKIRSTKLEDSAMYFCASSLDPYQETQYFGPGTRLLVL.

The V call is TRBV20-1, the J call TRBJ2-7; D tentatively reads TRBD1 or TRBD2 (5 bases each). The CDR3 loop spans 11 amino acids. V was pared by 6 bases and J by 7 bases, with 13 bases between. The germline CDR1 and CDR2 sequences are DFQATT and SNEGSKA (reference sequence). The CDR3 sequence: CSAGRLLEQYF. The CDR3 coding sequence is TGCAGTGCGGGACGGCTTCTTGAGCAGTACTTC.

The chain has TRBV19 and TRBJ1-2, with D unresolved. Trimming cost V 6 bases and J 4 bases, with 9 bases left between them. This CDR3 spans 12 amino acids. Germline values: CDR1 LNHDA, CDR2 SQIVND (reference sequence). This chain's CDR3 is CASSPRPYGYTF. The DNA of the CDR3 is TGTGCCAGTAGCCCCAGACCCTATGGCTACACCTTC.

The V and J genes are TRBV28 and TRBJ2-2; D gene ambiguous. The CDR3 sequence is 13 residues long. CDR1 and CDR2 (germline): MDHEN, SYDVKM. V lost 5 bases to trimming and J lost 2 bases, with 6 bases between them. The CDR3 sequence: CASSRGNTGELFF. The CDR3 bases are TGTGCCAGCAGTCGCGGAAACACCGGGGAGCTGTTTTTT.

The J gene is TRBJ1-4, the V gene TRBV5-4; 10 nucleotides align to TRBD1. CDR3 length equals 16 residues. CDR1 is SGHNT and CDR2 is YYREEE in the germline V gene (reference sequence). Losses at the gene ends were 5 bases for V and 4 bases for J; bases not matched to a gene: 8. The CDR3 sequence is CASRMTGGAGNEKLFF. CDR3 nucleotide sequence: TGTGCCAGCAGGATGACAGGGGGCGCCGGTAATGAAAAACTGTTTTTT.

This clone was seen a single time. This chain connects TRBV19 to TRBJ2-1; TRBD2 is a possible D gene (5 bases). Between the trimmed V and J ends, which lost 1 base and 4 bases, there was a span of 11 bases. The germline gives CDR1 LNHDA, CDR2 SQIVND (reference sequence). The CDR3 loop spans 15 amino acids. In nucleotides, the CDR3 is TGTGCCAGTAGTATAGCTACGCGAGGGTACAATGAGCAGTTCTTC. Amino acid sequence: CASSIATRGYNEQFF.

Notes on this clone: Distinct nucleotide sequences in the sample also encode this CDR3. V gene TRBV5-1 combines with J gene TRBJ2-3, with D hard to call. This CDR3 has 14 amino acids. CDR1 and CDR2 from the germline V gene are SGHRS and YFSETQ. Trimming left V 1 base short and J 2 bases short, with 8 bases between. The CDR3 sequence is CASSLTPYTDTQYF. The CDR3 DNA reads as TGCGCCAGCAGCTTGACCCCTTACACAGATACGCAGTATTTT.

This chain's CDR3 is CASSLGLGQSYTF. CDR3 nucleotides: TGTGCCAGCAGTTTAGGGCTGGGGCAGAGCTACACCTTC. V usage is TRBV27 and J usage is TRBJ1-2; possibly TRBD1 for D (5 bases). V was clipped by 2 bases and J by 9 bases, with 13 bases between them. The CDR3 extends over 13 amino acids. CDR1 and CDR2 from the germline V gene are MNHEY and SMNVEV (reference sequence).

Details on this clone: At the DNA level, this CDR3 is encoded by other sequences in the same sample as well. The V call is TRBV9, the J call TRBJ2-1, with 7 bases fitting TRBD2. Trimming removed 0 bases from V and 3 bases from J; junction bases left unmatched: 3. The CDR3 sequence is 15 residues long. CDR1 is SGDLS and CDR2 is YYNGEE in the germline V gene. CDR3 protein: CASSVASGVYNEQFF. The CDR3 DNA reads as TGTGCCAGCAGCGTAGCCAGCGGGGTCTACAATGAGCAGTTCTTC. Filled out from reference TRBV9 and TRBJ2-1, the complete variable domain reads DSGVTQTPKHLITATGQRVTLRCSPRSGDLSVYWYQQSLDQGLQFLIQYYNGEERAKGNILERFSAQQFPDLHSELNLSSLELGDSALYFCASSVASGVYNEQFFGPGTRLTVL.

The chain couples TRBV19 to TRBJ2-7; D perhaps matches TRBD1 (6 bases). The V end was cut by 10 bases, the J end by 1 base, with 17 bases between. There are 14 residues in the CDR3. Germline CDR1 is LNHDA and CDR2 is SQIVND (reference sequence). CDR3: CATKKTGLSYEQYF. Here the CDR3 DNA reads TGTGCCACTAAAAAGACAGGCCTTTCCTACGAGCAGTACTTC.

The V and J genes are TRBV5-5 and TRBJ2-7, with 8 bases lining up with TRBD1. The CDR3 sequence is 14 residues long. After removal of 4 bases from V and 5 bases from J, the junction contained 8 bases not matched to a gene. Germline V gene data show CDR1 as SGHKS and CDR2 as YYEKEE (reference sequence). CDR3 region: CASSRTGSRDEQYF. The CDR3 DNA sequence: TGTGCCAGCAGCCGGACAGGGAGCCGGGACGAGCAGTACTTC.

CDR3 coding DNA: TGTGCCAGCAGCTGGACTAGCGGGGAGACCCAGTACTTC. As protein: CASSWTSGETQYF. The chain employs TRBV5-4 and TRBJ2-5; 11 positions match TRBD2. With 3 bases clipped from V and 5 bases from J, the junction kept 0 bases outside the gene matches. The CDR3 loop spans 13 amino acids. The germline CDR1 and CDR2 sequences are SGHNT and YYREEE (reference sequence).

This rearrangement joins TRBV10-1 to TRBJ2-5, with 8 bases lining up with TRBD1. From germline, CDR1 is WNHNN and CDR2 SYGVQD (reference sequence). V lost 3 bases to trimming and J lost 4 bases; unmatched junction nucleotides: 7. CDR3 size: 15 residues. The CDR3 sequence: CASSEGQGARETQYF. The CDR3 DNA reads TGCGCCAGCAGTGAAGGGCAGGGGGCCAGAGAGACCCAGTACTTC.

This sequence joins TRBV5-1 and TRBJ1-1; 9 bases fit TRBD1. The germline V gene has CDR1 SGHRS and CDR2 YFSETQ. The CDR3 is made up of 14 amino acids. With 5 bases clipped from V and 0 bases from J, the junction kept 2 bases outside the gene matches. CDR3 loop: CASRGDRVNTEAFF. The CDR3 nucleotides read TGCGCCAGCAGAGGGGACAGGGTGAACACTGAAGCTTTCTTT. The complete variable domain, with remaining parts taken from reference TRBV5-1 and TRBJ1-1, reads KAGVTQTPRYLIKTRGQQVTLSCSPISGHRSVSWYQQTPGQGLQFLFEYFSETQRNKGNFPGRFSGRQFSNSRSEMNVSTLELGDSALYLCASRGDRVNTEAFFGQGTRLTVV.

The genes are TRBV4-2 and TRBJ2-1, with 14 bases matching TRBD2. Per the germline V gene, CDR1 is LGHNA and CDR2 is YNFKEQ. The CDR3 loop spans 19 amino acids. Trimming removed 0 bases from V and 8 bases from J; junction bases left unmatched: 12. CDR3 nucleotides: TGTGCCAGCAGCCAAGATCGGGGACCGGGACTAGCGGGAGTGTATGAGCAGTTCTTC. Translation gives CASSQDRGPGLAGVYEQFF.

The V call is TRBV6-1, the J call TRBJ1-1; D not resolved. Germline V lookup: CDR1 MNHNS, CDR2 SASEGT. Trimming stripped 6 bases from V and 5 bases from J, with 10 bases between. This CDR3 contains 12 residues. The CDR3 bases are TGTGCCAGCAGCGGGAGGTGGACTGAAGCTTTCTTT. The encoded protein is CASSGRWTEAFF.

Concerning this clone: The identical CDR3 is also encoded by other nucleotide sequences in the sample. The chain has TRBV5-1 and TRBJ1-5, with TRBD1 matching over 9 bases. The V gene end was trimmed by 4 bases and the J gene end by 1 base; junction bases not matched to a gene: 3. The CDR3 covers 15 residues. The V gene's germline CDR1 is SGHRS and CDR2 YFSETQ. As DNA, the CDR3 is TGCGCCAGCAGCCCACAGGGGGCGAGCAATCAGCCCCAGCATTTT. Translation gives CASSPQGASNQPQHF. Complete variable domain (other parts from reference TRBV5-1 and TRBJ1-5): KAGVTQTPRYLIKTRGQQVTLSCSPISGHRSVSWYQQTPGQGLQFLFEYFSETQRNKGNFPGRFSGRQFSNSRSEMNVSTLELGDSALYLCASSPQGASNQPQHFGDGTRLSIL.

The chain combines TRBV6-6 with TRBJ1-3, with no clear D. CDR1 and CDR2 from the germline V gene are MNHNY and SVGAGI (reference sequence). The CDR3 is 16 amino acids. V was cut by 2 bases and J by 2 bases, with 13 bases left in between. The CDR3 DNA reads TGTGCCAGCAGTTACGGAGTCCTGGGCACTGGAAACACCATATATTTT. Protein: CASSYGVLGTGNTIYF.

With respect to this clone: Other nucleotide sequences in the sample specify the same CDR3. This chain uses TRBV27 with TRBJ1-5; 7 bases match TRBD1. The CDR3 loop spans 13 amino acids. The V gene's germline CDR1 is MNHEY and CDR2 SMNVEV (reference sequence). V shed 4 bases, J shed 4 bases, and the junction held 1 base outside the gene matches. The CDR3 loop reads CASSWTGNQPQHF. For the CDR3, the DNA is TGTGCCAGCAGTTGGACAGGAAATCAGCCCCAGCATTTT.

V and J are TRBV7-7 and TRBJ2-1; 9 bases map to TRBD1. The V segment lost 2 bases and the J segment 6 bases; nucleotides outside the gene matches: 11. The CDR3 covers 17 residues. The germline V gene has CDR1 SSHAT and CDR2 FNYEAQ (reference sequence). The CDR3 nucleotides are TGTGCCAGCAGCTTATTCTTCTTCGGACAGGGGTCCAATGAGCAGTTCTTC. Protein sequence: CASSLFFFGQGSNEQFF. The whole variable domain, filled in from reference TRBV7-7 and TRBJ2-1, reads GAGVSQSPRYKVTKRGQDVTLRCDPISSHATLYWYQQALGQGPEFLTYFNYEAQPDKSGLPSDRFSAERPEGSISTLTIQRTEQRDSAMYRCASSLFFFGQGSNEQFFGPGTRLTVL.

The chain joins TRBV18 to TRBJ2-2; TRBD2 matches 7 bases. Per the germline V gene, CDR1 is KGHSH and CDR2 is LQKENI. The CDR3 runs 15 residues. The V segment lost 0 bases and the J segment 6 bases; nucleotides outside the gene matches: 4. The CDR3 DNA sequence: TGTGCCAGCTCACCACCGGCGGGAGATTCCGGGGAGCTGTTTTTT. It is translated as CASSPPAGDSGELFF.

The DNA for the CDR3 is TGCGCCAGCAGTCCGGACAGGGTATTCTACAATGAGCAGTTCTTC. Translating it yields CASSPDRVFYNEQFF. This rearrangement joins TRBV5-1 to TRBJ2-1, with TRBD1 matching over 8 bases. CDR3 length: 15 amino acids. Germline V gives CDR1 SGHRS, CDR2 YFSETQ. Germline trimming cut 5 bases from V and 3 bases from J; bases unmatched to any gene: 7. The entire variable domain, with the rest obtained from reference TRBV5-1 and TRBJ2-1, is as follows: KAGVTQTPRYLIKTRGQQVTLSCSPISGHRSVSWYQQTPGQGLQFLFEYFSETQRNKGNFPGRFSGRQFSNSRSEMNVSTLELGDSALYLCASSPDRVFYNEQFFGPGTRLTVL.

The rearrangement joins TRBV5-1 to TRBJ2-7, with 7 bases matching TRBD1. V was clipped by 3 bases and J by 0 bases; unmatched bases: 6. The CDR3 consists of 15 residues. Germline CDR1 reads SGHRS; CDR2 reads YFSETQ. The CDR3 sequence is CASSSGQPSSYEQYF. As DNA, the CDR3 is TGCGCCAGCAGCTCGGGACAGCCGAGCTCCTACGAGCAGTACTTC.

The chain joins TRBV30 to TRBJ1-2, with 8 positions matching TRBD1. J gave up 6 bases and V 0 bases, and 3 bases lay outside the gene matches. Germline V CDR1 and CDR2: GTSNPN, SVGIG (reference sequence). The CDR3 runs 13 residues. The CDR3, as DNA: TGTGCCTGGAGTGTATACAGGGGGGATGGCTACACCTTC. Residues: CAWSVYRGDGYTF.